The clone carrying this TCR beta chain was found many times. Antigen unknown. RNA transcripts were the template for amplifying TCR beta CDR3 regions. HTBI primers were the set used in a first-round RT-PCR of the TCR CDR3. TCRdb called the multiplex PCR reads again in MiXCR, with one record for every CDR3 protein. The profile covers 600,000 to 650,000 distinct CDR3 sequences, with roughly 15% appearing a single time and over 3.5% taken by the ten largest. This sample is part of a study of T cells in Graves' hyperthyroidism and ophthalmopathy. Absent ophthalmopathy progression within 18 months defined stable Graves' hyperthyroidism. The diagnostic basis comprised clinical symptoms, serum thyroxine and TRAb, thyroid ultrasound and orbital computed tomography. Cells are PBMCs isolated from about 10 ml of fresh blood. CDR3 length: 16 residues. Germline-derived CDR1 and CDR2 are MDHEN and SYDVKM. With 4 bases removed from V and 1 base from J, the gap between germline ends came to 14 bases.

Points from the study as a whole: Model-based prediction identified ophthalmopathy a median about 6 months prior to its onset.

The receptor's source is a woman aged 25 to 39 with Graves' hyperthyroidism. V and J are TRBV28 and TRBJ2-1; D might be TRBD2 (6 bases). Sequencing was performed on blood. The CDR3 reads CASSSPGTVSYNEQFF. CDR3 nucleotide sequence: TGTGCCAGCAGTTCCCCCGGGACTGTTTCCTACAATGAGCAGTTCTTC.